This record looks at one T cell receptor (beta chain) sequence and its context. This record comes from a study of cytomegalovirus exposure and HLA in healthy donors. Generated by immunoSEQ multiplex PCR, the TCRdb table keeps only in-frame clones and is missing some. Here the sample spans approximately 200,000 clones, just over 90% being singletons. From the roughly 110-subject validation cohort, which was separate from the roughly 700-subject first cohort, the donors were drawn. CDR3 length: 13 residues. The J segment lost 3 bases and the V segment lost 3 bases, leaving 2 bases of the junction unmatched. Germline values: CDR1 MGHRA, CDR2 YSYEKL.

This chain links TRBV4-1 with TRBJ2-7, with 7 bases lining up with TRBD1. Sequencing input: PBMCs. The origin of this receptor is a woman aged 18-29 years in good health and CMV-seronegative. This CDR3 reads CASSQRDSYEQYF. For the CDR3, the DNA is TGCGCCAGCAGCCAGAGGGACAGCTACGAGCAGTACTTC.